This TCR beta chain was identified in a study of T cell responses to AZD1222 COVID-19 vaccine. On the study more broadly: Doses given second, at about 4 or about 12 weeks, were pooled. Study-wide results and limits: The donor group comprised mostly white British people and more females; the analysis possibly underestimated clonal diversity. The study found Spike-specific TCR breadth and depth rose after two AZD1222 doses. Variant regions that are unmutated are reportedly the target of nearly half of spike-specific TCRs.

TCRdb keeps only in-frame clones here, not all; method: immunoSEQ multiplex PCR. The table lists approximately 120,000 clones, approximately 90% of them singletons. CDR3 length equals 14 residues. Trimming pared 6 bases from V and 1 base from J, leaving 9 bases between. CDR1 is WNHNN and CDR2 is SYGVQD in the germline V gene (reference sequence). As regards this clone: Its cognate antigen is unknown.

This TCR was recovered from an adult in good health. The gene calls are TRBV10-1 and TRBJ2-2; tentatively, D is TRBD1 (5 bases). The sequences come from peripheral blood, collected on day 0 of AZD1222 vaccination. CDR3 coding DNA: TGCGCCAGCAGCAGGGATGGGAACACCGGGGAGCTGTTTTTT. Translating it yields CASSRDGNTGELFF.